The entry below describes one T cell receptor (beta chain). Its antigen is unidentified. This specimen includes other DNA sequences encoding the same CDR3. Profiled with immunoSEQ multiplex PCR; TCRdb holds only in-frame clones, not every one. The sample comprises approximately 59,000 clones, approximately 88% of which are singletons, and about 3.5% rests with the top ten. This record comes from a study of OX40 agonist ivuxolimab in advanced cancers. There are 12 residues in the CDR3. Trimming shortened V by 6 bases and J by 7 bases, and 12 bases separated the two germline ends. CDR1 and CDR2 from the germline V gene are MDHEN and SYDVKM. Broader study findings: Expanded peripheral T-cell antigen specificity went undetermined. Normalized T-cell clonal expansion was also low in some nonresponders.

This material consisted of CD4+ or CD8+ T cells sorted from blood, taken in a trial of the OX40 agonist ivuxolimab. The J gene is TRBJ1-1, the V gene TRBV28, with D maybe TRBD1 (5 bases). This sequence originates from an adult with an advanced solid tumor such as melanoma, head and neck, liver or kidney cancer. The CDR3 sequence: CASRSGGGEAFF. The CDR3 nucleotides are TGTGCCAGCAGGTCGGGGGGTGGTGAAGCTTTCTTT.